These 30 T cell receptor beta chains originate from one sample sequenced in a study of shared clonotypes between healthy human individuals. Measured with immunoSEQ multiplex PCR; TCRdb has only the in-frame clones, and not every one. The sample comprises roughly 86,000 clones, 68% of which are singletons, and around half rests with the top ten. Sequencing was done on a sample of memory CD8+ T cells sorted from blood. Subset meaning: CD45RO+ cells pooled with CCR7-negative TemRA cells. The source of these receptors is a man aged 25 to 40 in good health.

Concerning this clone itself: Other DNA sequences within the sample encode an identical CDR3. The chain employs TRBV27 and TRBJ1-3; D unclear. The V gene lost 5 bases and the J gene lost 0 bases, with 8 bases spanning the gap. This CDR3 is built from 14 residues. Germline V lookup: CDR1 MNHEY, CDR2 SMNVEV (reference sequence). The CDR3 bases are TGTGCCAGCAGTCTAGGACCCTCTGGAAACACCATATATTTT. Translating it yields CASSLGPSGNTIYF.

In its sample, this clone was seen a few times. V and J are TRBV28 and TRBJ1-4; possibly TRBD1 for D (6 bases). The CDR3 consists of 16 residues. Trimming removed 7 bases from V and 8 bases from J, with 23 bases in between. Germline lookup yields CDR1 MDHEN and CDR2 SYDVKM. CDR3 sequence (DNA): TGTGCCAGCACTTACCTGGGGACAACCCCCCAAGAAAAACTGTTTTTT. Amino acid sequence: CASTYLGTTPQEKLFF.

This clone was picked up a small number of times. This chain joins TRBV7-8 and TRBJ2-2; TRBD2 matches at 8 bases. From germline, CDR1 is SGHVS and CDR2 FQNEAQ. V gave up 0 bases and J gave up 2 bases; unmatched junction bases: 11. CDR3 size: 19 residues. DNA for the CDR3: TGTGCCAGCAGCTTAGCGCGTTTCAGGACTAGCTATAACACCGGGGAGCTGTTTTTT. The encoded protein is CASSLARFRTSYNTGELFF.

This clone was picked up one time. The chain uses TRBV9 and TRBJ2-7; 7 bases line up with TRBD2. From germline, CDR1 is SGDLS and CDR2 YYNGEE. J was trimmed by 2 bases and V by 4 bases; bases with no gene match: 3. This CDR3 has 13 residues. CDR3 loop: CASSPTSAYEQYF. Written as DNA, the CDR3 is TGTGCCAGCAGCCCCACTAGCGCCTACGAGCAGTACTTC.

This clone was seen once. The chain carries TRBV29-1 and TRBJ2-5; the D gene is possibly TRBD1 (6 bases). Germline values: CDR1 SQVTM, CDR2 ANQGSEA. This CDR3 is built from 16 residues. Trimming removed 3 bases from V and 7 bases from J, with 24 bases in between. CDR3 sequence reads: CSVDGLRDKGEGTQYF. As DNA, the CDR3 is TGCAGCGTTGATGGGCTACGGGACAAGGGAGAAGGGACCCAGTACTTC.

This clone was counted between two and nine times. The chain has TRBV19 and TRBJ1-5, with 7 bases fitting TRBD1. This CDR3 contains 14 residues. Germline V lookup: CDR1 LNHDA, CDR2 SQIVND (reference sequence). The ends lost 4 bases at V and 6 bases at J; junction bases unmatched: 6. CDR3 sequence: CASSTGQESQPQHF. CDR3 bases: TGTGCCAGTAGTACCGGACAGGAGTCTCAGCCCCAGCATTTT.

The CDR3 protein is CASSESIGTEETQYF. CDR3 nucleotide sequence: TGCGCCAGCAGTGAGTCGATAGGGACGGAAGAGACCCAGTACTTC. The genes are TRBV10-1 and TRBJ2-5; D is perhaps TRBD1 or TRBD2 (5 bases each). The CDR3 is 15 residues long. The V and J ends lost 0 bases and 3 bases respectively, with 11 bases between them. Germline V gene lookup returns CDR1 WNHNN and CDR2 SYGVQD (reference sequence).

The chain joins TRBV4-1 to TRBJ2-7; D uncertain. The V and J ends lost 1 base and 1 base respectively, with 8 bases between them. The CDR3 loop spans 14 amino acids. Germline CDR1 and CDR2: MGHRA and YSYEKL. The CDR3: CASSQGLESYEQYF. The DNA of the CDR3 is TGCGCCAGCAGCCAAGGTCTAGAATCCTACGAGCAGTACTTC.

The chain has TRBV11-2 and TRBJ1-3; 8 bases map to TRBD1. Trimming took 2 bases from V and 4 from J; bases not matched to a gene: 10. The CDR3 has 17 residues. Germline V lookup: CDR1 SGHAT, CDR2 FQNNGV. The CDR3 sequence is CASSLNPTGVSGNTIYF. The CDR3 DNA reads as TGTGCCAGCAGCTTAAACCCGACAGGGGTGTCAGGAAACACCATATATTTT.

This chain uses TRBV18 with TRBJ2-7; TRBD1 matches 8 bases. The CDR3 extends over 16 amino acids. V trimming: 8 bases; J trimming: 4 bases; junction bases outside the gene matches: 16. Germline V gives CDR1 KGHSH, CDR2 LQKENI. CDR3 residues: CASHIDRGRAAYEQYF. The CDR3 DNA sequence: TGTGCCAGCCACATTGACAGGGGTCGAGCGGCATACGAGCAGTACTTC. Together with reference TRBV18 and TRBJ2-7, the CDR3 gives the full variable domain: NAGVMQNPRHLVRRRGQEARLRCSPMKGHSHVYWYRQLPEEGLKFMVYLQKENIIDESGMPKERFSAEFPKEGPSILRIQQVVRGDSAAYFCASHIDRGRAAYEQYFGPGTRLTVT.

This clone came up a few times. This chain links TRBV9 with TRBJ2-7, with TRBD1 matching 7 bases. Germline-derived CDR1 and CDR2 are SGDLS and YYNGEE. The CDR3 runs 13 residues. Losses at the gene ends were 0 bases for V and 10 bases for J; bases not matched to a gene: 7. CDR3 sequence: CASSVVLQGIQYF. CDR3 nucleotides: TGTGCCAGCAGCGTAGTGTTACAGGGGATACAGTACTTC.

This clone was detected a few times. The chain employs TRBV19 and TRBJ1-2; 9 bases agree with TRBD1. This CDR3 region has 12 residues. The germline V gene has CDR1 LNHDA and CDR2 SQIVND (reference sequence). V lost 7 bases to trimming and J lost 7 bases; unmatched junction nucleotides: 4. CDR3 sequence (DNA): TGTGCCAGTACCGGGACAGGGTCTGGCTACACCTTC. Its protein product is CASTGTGSGYTF.

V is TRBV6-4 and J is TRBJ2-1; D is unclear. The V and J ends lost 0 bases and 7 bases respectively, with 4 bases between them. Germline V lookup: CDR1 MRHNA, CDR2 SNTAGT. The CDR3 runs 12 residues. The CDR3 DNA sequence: TGTGCCAGCAGTGACTCTTTAAATGAGCAGTTCTTC. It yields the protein CASSDSLNEQFF.

CDR3 in amino acids: CASSPTGGLSYEQYF. The CDR3 nucleotides are TGTGCCAGCAGCCCTACAGGGGGCCTCTCCTACGAGCAGTACTTC. V and J are TRBV7-9 and TRBJ2-7; 9 bases align to TRBD1. This CDR3 comprises 15 residues. Per germline, CDR1 SEHNR and CDR2 FQNEAQ (reference sequence). V gave up 5 bases and J gave up 0 bases; unmatched junction bases: 5.

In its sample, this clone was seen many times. The CDR3: CASSVDGTPGETQYF. The CDR3, as DNA: TGTGCCAGCAGCGTAGACGGAACCCCCGGGGAGACCCAGTACTTC. The chain is built from TRBV9 and TRBJ2-5; no reliable D call. Germline V gene lookup returns CDR1 SGDLS and CDR2 YYNGEE. V shed 0 bases and J shed 5 bases, with 14 bases lying between them. The CDR3 runs 15 residues.

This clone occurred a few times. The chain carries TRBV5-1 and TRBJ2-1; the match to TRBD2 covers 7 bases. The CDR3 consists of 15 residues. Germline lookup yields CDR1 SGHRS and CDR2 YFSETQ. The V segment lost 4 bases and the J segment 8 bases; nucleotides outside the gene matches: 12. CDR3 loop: CASSSGTSVRDEQFF. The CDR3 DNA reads TGCGCCAGCAGCAGCGGGACTTCCGTCCGGGATGAGCAGTTCTTC.

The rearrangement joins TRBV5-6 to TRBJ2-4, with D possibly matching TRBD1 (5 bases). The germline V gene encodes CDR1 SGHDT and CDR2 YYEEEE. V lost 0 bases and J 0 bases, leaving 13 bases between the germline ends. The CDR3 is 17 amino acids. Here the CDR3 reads CASSLGAGWKAKNIQYF. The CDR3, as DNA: TGTGCCAGCAGCTTGGGAGCAGGGTGGAAAGCCAAAAACATTCAGTACTTC. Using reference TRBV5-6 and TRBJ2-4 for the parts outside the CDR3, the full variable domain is DAGVTQSPTHLIKTRGQQVTLRCSPKSGHDTVSWYQQALGQGPQFIFQYYEEEERQRGNFPDRFSGHQFPNYSSELNVNALLLGDSALYLCASSLGAGWKAKNIQYFGAGTRLSVL.

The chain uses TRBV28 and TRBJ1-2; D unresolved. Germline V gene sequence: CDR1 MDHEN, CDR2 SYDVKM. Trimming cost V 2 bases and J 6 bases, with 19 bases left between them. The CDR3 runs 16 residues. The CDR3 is CASSLVSDIWMDGYTF. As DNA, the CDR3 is TGTGCCAGCAGTTTAGTGTCAGACATTTGGATGGATGGCTACACCTTC.

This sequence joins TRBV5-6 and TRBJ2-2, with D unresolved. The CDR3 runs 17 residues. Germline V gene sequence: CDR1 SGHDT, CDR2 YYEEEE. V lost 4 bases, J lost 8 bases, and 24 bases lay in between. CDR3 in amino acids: CASSPLDAHMLEGELFF. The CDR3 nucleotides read TGTGCCAGCAGCCCCCTGGATGCCCATATGCTAGAGGGGGAGCTGTTTTTT.

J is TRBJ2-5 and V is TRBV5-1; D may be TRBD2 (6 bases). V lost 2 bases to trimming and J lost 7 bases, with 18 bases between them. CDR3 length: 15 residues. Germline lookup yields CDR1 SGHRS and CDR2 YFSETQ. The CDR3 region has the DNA TGCGCCAGCAGCTTAGGAGTGGCGGGATACGCGACCCAGTACTTC. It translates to CASSLGVAGYATQYF. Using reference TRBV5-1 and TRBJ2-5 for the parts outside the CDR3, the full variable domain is KAGVTQTPRYLIKTRGQQVTLSCSPISGHRSVSWYQQTPGQGLQFLFEYFSETQRNKGNFPGRFSGRQFSNSRSEMNVSTLELGDSALYLCASSLGVAGYATQYFGPGTRLLVL.

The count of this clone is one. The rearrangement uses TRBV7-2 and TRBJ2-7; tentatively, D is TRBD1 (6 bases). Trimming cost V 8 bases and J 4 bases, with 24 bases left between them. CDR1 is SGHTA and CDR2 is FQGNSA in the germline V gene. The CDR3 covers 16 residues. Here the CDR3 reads CASSRGTPTVIYEQYF. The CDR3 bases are TGTGCCAGCTCCAGAGGGACACCTACGGTAATTTACGAGCAGTACTTC. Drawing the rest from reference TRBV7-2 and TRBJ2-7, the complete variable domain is GAGVSQSPSNKVTEKGKDVELRCDPISGHTALYWYRQSLGQGLEFLIYFQGNSAPDKSGLPSDRFSAERTGGSVSTLTIQRTQQEDSAVYLCASSRGTPTVIYEQYFGPGTRLTVT.

CDR3 loop: CASSRGTGTSEQYF. CDR3 DNA: TGTGCCAGCAGCCGGGGGACAGGAACCTCCGAGCAGTACTTC. The gene calls are TRBV7-9 and TRBJ2-7; TRBD1 matches at 8 bases. This CDR3 spans 14 amino acids. The V gene end was trimmed by 5 bases and the J gene end by 6 bases; junction bases not matched to a gene: 9. Germline V lookup: CDR1 SEHNR, CDR2 FQNEAQ (reference sequence).

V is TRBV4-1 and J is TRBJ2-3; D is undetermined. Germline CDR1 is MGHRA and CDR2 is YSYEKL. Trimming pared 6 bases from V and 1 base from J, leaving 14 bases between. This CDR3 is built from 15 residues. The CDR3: CASRSSVWGTDTQYF. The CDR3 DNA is TGCGCCAGCAGGAGCAGCGTGTGGGGCACAGATACGCAGTATTTT.

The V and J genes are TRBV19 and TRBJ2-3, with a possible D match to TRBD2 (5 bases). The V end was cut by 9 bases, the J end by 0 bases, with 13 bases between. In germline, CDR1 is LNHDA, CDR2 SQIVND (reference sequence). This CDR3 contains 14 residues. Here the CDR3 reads CASKDSPSTDTQYF. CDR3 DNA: TGTGCCAGCAAGGACTCACCCAGCACAGATACGCAGTATTTT.

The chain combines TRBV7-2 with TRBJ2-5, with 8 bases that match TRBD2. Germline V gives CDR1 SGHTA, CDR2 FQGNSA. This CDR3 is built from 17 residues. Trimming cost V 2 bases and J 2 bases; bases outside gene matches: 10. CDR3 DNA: TGTGCCAGCAGCTTATCAGGGTATGGGACTAGGCAAGAGACCCAGTACTTC. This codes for CASSLSGYGTRQETQYF.

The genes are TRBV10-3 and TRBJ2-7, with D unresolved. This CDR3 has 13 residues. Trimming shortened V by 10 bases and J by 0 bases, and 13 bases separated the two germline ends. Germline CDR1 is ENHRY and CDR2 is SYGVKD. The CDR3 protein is CASGEFASYEQYF. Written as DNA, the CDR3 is TGTGCCAGCGGTGAGTTCGCCTCCTACGAGCAGTACTTC.

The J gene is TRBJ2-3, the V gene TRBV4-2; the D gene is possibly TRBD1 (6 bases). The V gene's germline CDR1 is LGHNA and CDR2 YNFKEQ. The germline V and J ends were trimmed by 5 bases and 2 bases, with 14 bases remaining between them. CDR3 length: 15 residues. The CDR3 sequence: CASSFTGTITDTQYF. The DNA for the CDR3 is TGTGCCAGCAGCTTTACAGGGACGATCACAGATACGCAGTATTTT.

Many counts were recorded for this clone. The CDR3 nucleotides read TGTGCCAGCAGCTCCGTCGGCTCCTACGAGCAGTACTTC. Translated: CASSSVGSYEQYF. This chain links TRBV6-1 with TRBJ2-7, with no clear D. V was trimmed by 6 bases and J by 0 bases, leaving 9 bases between them. Germline CDR1 is MNHNS and CDR2 is SASEGT. CDR3 length: 13 amino acids.

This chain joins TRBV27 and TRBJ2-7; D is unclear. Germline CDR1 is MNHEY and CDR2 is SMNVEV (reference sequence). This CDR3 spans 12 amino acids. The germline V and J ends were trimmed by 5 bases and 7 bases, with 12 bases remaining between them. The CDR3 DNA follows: TGTGCCAGCAGTCCACACCTCGGTGAGCAGTACTTC. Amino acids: CASSPHLGEQYF.

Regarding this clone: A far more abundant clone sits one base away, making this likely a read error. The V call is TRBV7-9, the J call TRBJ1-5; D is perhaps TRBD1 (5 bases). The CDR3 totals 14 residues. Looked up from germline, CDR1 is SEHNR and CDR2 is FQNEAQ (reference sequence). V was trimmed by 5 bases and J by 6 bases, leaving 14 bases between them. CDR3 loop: CASSAEGFGQPQHF. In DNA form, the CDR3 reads TGTGCCAGCAGCGCAGAGGGGTTTGGTCAGCCCCAGCATTTT. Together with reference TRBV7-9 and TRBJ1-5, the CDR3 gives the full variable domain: DTGVSQNPRHKITKRGQNVTFRCDPISEHNRLYWYRQTLGQGPEFLTYFQNEAQLEKSRLLSDRFSAERPKGSFSTLEIQRTEQGDSAMYLCASSAEGFGQPQHFGDGTRLSIL.